This paragraph reports one TCR beta chain. The CDR3 length is 14 residues. Trimming took off 1 base at V and 6 bases at J, with 10 bases between the two ends. Germline loops: CDR1 SGHNT, CDR2 YENEEA. The data were taken from a study of blood T cell repertoires in COVID-19. In the study overall: The study drew acute and convalescent COVID-19 samples from the United States, Italy and Spain. The cDNA or gDNA used as material had been derived from T cells, B-cell-depleted T cells, or PBMCs.

In the study's own analysis: Amplification of reference gene primers provided the estimated nucleated cell counts. Repertoires were generated with immunoSEQ multiplex PCR, while TCRdb's copy carries only in-frame clones and drops some. V and J calls and clone size are given by that table; D and trimming were obtained from the DNA. Of about 150,000 clones in the sample, around 89% were seen once. The rearrangement uses TRBV11-3 and TRBJ2-1; D ambiguous. The origin of this receptor is a middle-aged woman with acute or convalescent COVID-19. The sample comprised peripheral blood. The CDR3 loop is CASSLVRSSNEQFF. The CDR3 nucleotides are TGTGCCAGCAGCTTAGTTAGGAGTTCCAATGAGCAGTTCTTC.